Listed below are T cell receptor beta chains from one sample, sequenced in a study of cytomegalovirus exposure and HLA in healthy donors. Libraries were prepared by immunoSEQ multiplex PCR; TCRdb keeps only in-frame clonotypes and omits some of them. Its listing shows about 130,000 clones. Specimen: PBMCs. The receptors originated from a woman aged 40 to 50 in good health and CMV-seronegative. Both conserved end residues are trimmed from each CDR3.

>TRBJ1-2|TRBV5-6
ASSLEGGGPYGYT
>TRBJ2-1|TRBV19
ASSGTSGGASSNEQF
>TRBJ1-2|TRBV11-2
ASRSDRGNYGYT
>TRBJ2-7|TRBV4-3
ASSQDGYSPSYEQY
>TRBJ2-2|TRBV1
TSSQDRASGGAMNTGELF
>TRBJ1-1|TRBV2
ASRTAGGTEAF
>TRBJ2-3|TRBV7-9
ASSLATGDTQY
>TRBJ2-6|TRBV11-1
ASSLASRSGANVLT
>TRBJ2-2|TRBV6-1
ASNPGLAGTGELF
>TRBJ1-2|TRBV7-2
ASSPGGVHGYT
>TRBJ1-2|TRBV6-1
ASSWTANYGYT
>TRBJ1-2|TRBV6-1
ASSEAYSIDYGYT
>TRBJ1-6|TRBV25-1
ASSETWRAGNSPLH
>TRBJ2-3|TRBV28
ASSPRLAGVQDTQY
>TRBJ2-2|TRBV4-3
ASSQDLAGGTGELF
>TRBJ1-1|TRBV11-2
ASSLTDSFTEAF
>TRBJ1-1|TRBV6-1
ASRRGTEAF
>TRBJ2-1|TRBV6-4
ASSDVAGARDEQF
>TRBJ2-3|TRBV25-1
ASSEWSGGWDTQY
>TRBJ2-1|TRBV7-3
ASSSGGAEQF
>TRBJ1-6|TRBV5-1
ASSLTGGTDNSPLH
>TRBJ1-1|TRBV29-1
SVRLNTEAF
>-|TRBV19
ASSGLAGDHLEQY
>TRBJ1-5|TRBV7-8
ASSPSEGREYSNQPQH
>TRBJ1-6|TRBV27
ASSPPGSSYNSPLH
>TRBJ2-5|TRBV6-5
ASTHIGTGGETQY
>-|TRBV5-6
ASSRDSPYEQY
>TRBJ2-3|TRBV2
ASSSAGDTQY
>TRBJ2-1|TRBV5-1
ASSSRGAPVNEQF
>TRBJ2-3|TRBV10-3
AISASTSGGADTQY
>TRBJ2-2|TRBV14
ASSQDRWNTGELF
>TRBJ1-5|TRBV5-8
ASSWGQESNQPQH
>TRBJ2-3|TRBV9
ASSPRGPIGTDTQY
>TRBJ2-1|TRBV5-4
ASSLAGGQGARNEQF
>TRBJ2-2|TRBV9
ASSGVAVTGELF
>TRBJ1-2|TRBV19
ASSDGTRLGYGYT
>TRBJ2-2|TRBV2
ASREDRGNGELF
>TRBJ2-3|TRBV11-3
ASSLDRGTQY
>TRBJ1-4|TRBV5-1
ASSRQDRDEKLF
>TRBJ1-2|TRBV19
ASSISGNYGYT
>TRBJ2-5|TRBV5-1
ASSTGSKRETQY
>TRBJ2-2|TRBV7-2
ASSLARGAGGRIGELF
>TRBJ2-3|TRBV6-5
ASGISRPPDTQY
>TRBJ1-1|TRBV9
ASSLIRDTEAF
>TRBJ1-1|TRBV9
ASSQGGATEAF
>TRBJ1-2|TRBV11-2
ASSLVGYNYGYT
>TRBJ1-1|TRBV11-2
ASSLILGGWNTEAF
>TRBJ2-5|TRBV27
ASRERGGGETQY
>TRBJ1-1|TRBV5-8
ASSLQGVLSAF
>TRBJ2-1|TRBV10-3
AIRTSGRDNEQF
>TRBJ1-1|TRBV10-3
AISETGGGRAF
>TRBJ2-5|TRBV2
ASGPMRGETQY